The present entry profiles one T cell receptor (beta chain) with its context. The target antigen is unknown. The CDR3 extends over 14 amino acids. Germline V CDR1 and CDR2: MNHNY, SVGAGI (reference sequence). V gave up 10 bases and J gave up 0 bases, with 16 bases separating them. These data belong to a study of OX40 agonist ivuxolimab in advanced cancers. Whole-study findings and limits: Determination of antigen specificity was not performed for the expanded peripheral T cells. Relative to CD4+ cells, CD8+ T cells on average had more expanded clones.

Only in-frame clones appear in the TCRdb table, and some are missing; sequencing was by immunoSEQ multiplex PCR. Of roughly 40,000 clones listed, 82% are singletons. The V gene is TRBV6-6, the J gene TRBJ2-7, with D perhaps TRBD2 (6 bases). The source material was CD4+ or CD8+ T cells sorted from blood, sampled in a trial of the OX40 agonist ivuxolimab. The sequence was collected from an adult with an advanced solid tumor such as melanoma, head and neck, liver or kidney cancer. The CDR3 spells CATGASVSSYEQYF. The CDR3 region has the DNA TGTGCCACGGGAGCTAGCGTTAGCTCCTACGAGCAGTACTTC.